These 12 T cell receptor beta chains originate from one sample sequenced in a study of blood T cell repertoires in COVID-19. This table comes from immunoSEQ multiplex PCR, and its TCRdb copy is limited to in-frame clones, with some not included. The table records approximately 390,000 clones, 90% of them present only once. Sequenced sample: peripheral blood. The receptors were gathered from a man aged 18 to 30 with active or convalescent COVID-19.

The genes are TRBV5-1 and TRBJ2-1; the match to TRBD1 covers 9 bases. The CDR3 extends over 14 amino acids. J gave up 4 bases and V 9 bases, and 8 bases lay outside the gene matches. Germline values: CDR1 SGHRS, CDR2 YFSETQ. CDR3 in DNA: TGCGCCACCACCCGGGACAGGGCGTACAATGAGCAGTTCTTC. This sequence encodes CATTRDRAYNEQFF.

The chain links TRBV19 to TRBJ2-7; 8 bases are a match to TRBD1. V was clipped by 5 bases and J by 3 bases; unmatched bases: 12. The CDR3 consists of 16 residues. The germline gives CDR1 LNHDA, CDR2 SQIVND (reference sequence). CDR3 residues: CASSFGNGRGLYEQYF. CDR3 DNA sequence: TGTGCCAGTAGTTTCGGGAATGGCAGGGGGCTCTACGAGCAGTACTTC.

The CDR3 sequence is CASSKVWLAGRETPGYNEQFF. Here the CDR3 DNA reads TGTGCCAGCAGCAAAGTTTGGCTAGCGGGACGGGAAACCCCAGGGTACAATGAGCAGTTCTTC. The chain joins TRBV21-1 to TRBJ2-1; the D call of TRBD2 is as the table states it, not checked on the DNA. TRBV21-1 is marked as a pseudogene. The CDR3 has 21 residues.

This clone was seen a few times. The V call is TRBV27, the J call TRBJ1-1, with D perhaps matching TRBD1 (5 bases). Per the germline V gene, CDR1 is MNHEY and CDR2 is SMNVEV (reference sequence). Trimming took 5 bases from V and 0 from J, leaving 10 bases between them. The CDR3 spans 14 residues. CDR3 sequence (DNA): TGTGCCAGCAGTAATCAGGGATTGAACACTGAAGCTTTCTTT. Residues: CASSNQGLNTEAFF.

The V call is TRBV2, the J call TRBJ1-5, with 9 bases identical to TRBD1. The CDR3 has 19 amino acids. Losses at the gene ends were 7 bases for V and 2 bases for J; bases not matched to a gene: 18. CDR1 SNHLY and CDR2 FYNNEI come from the germline V gene. The CDR3 nucleotides are TGTGCCAGCAACACAAGGGACAGGGTCAGATATTTCGGCAATCAGCCCCAGCATTTT. The encoded protein is CASNTRDRVRYFGNQPQHF.

The chain joins TRBV18 to TRBJ1-3; 9 positions agree with TRBD1. CDR1 KGHSH and CDR2 LQKENI come from the germline V gene. This CDR3 is 15 amino acids long. With V trimmed by 6 bases and J by 2 bases, 5 bases remained unmatched. CDR3 sequence reads: CASSGQGAAGNTIYF. The CDR3 DNA follows: TGTGCCAGCTCGGGACAGGGTGCCGCTGGAAACACCATATATTTT.

This clone was recorded once. V and J are TRBV7-3 and TRBJ1-1; D unresolved. CDR3 length: 15 amino acids. Germline V gene lookup returns CDR1 SGHTA and CDR2 FQGTGA. V lost 0 bases and J 0 bases, leaving 8 bases between the germline ends. CDR3 in amino acids: CASSLTSVVNTEAFF. The CDR3 DNA reads as TGTGCCAGCAGCTTAACGTCGGTCGTGAACACTGAAGCTTTCTTT.

The genes are TRBV7-2 and TRBJ2-7; D is ambiguous. The CDR3 covers 15 residues. CDR1 SGHTA and CDR2 FQGNSA come from the germline V gene. The germline V and J ends were trimmed by 5 bases and 4 bases, with 18 bases remaining between them. The CDR3 reads CASSPTAVEAYEQYF. In DNA, the CDR3 is TGTGCCAGCAGCCCTACGGCGGTCGAAGCTTACGAGCAGTACTTC.

The genes are TRBV28 and TRBJ2-3; 8 nucleotides align to TRBD1. The CDR3 is 15 residues long. Per germline, CDR1 MDHEN and CDR2 SYDVKM. Trimming removed 6 bases from V and 7 bases from J; junction bases left unmatched: 12. The CDR3 protein is CASRTPGTGGNTQYF. The CDR3 DNA reads as TGTGCCAGCAGAACCCCCGGGACAGGAGGCAATACGCAGTATTTT.

The CDR3 protein is CATSDRKGGGYTDTQYF. CDR3 DNA: TGTGCCACCAGTGATCGGAAGGGCGGGGGGTACACAGATACGCAGTATTTT. The chain is built from TRBV24-1 and TRBJ2-3; 8 bases fit TRBD2. Germline CDR1 KGHDR, CDR2 SFDVKD. Trimming cost V 3 bases and J 2 bases; bases outside gene matches: 9. The CDR3 spans 17 residues.

The CDR3 nucleotides are TGTGCCAGTAGTATTGAGGGCGTCCCCCATTCACCCCTCCACTTT. Translation gives CASSIEGVPHSPLHF. This chain connects TRBV19 to TRBJ1-6; D is uncertain. CDR1 and CDR2 from the germline V gene are LNHDA and SQIVND (reference sequence). Deletions cut 3 bases from V and 8 bases from J, with 14 bases between. This CDR3 comprises 15 residues.

The table lists this clone with a count of one. The chain employs TRBV7-2 and TRBJ2-7, with 8 bases that match TRBD1. The CDR3 contains 14 residues. In germline, CDR1 is SGHTA, CDR2 FQGNSA. V lost 3 bases, J lost 4 bases, and 5 bases stayed unmatched. CDR3 coding DNA: TGTGCCAGCAGCTTCGTGACAGGGGAATACGAGCAGTACTTC. As protein: CASSFVTGEYEQYF.